This T cell receptor (beta chain) comes out of a study of shared clonotypes between healthy human individuals. Study-level points and caveats: In contrast to clonotypes shared by all four donors, non-shared clonotypes had lower generation probabilities.

A remark on this clone: Its antigen remains unknown.

The input for sorted-subset replicate PCRs was around 0.2 ug DNA, about 29,000 T cell genomes. TCRdb's copy holds only in-frame clones and misses some; the assay was immunoSEQ multiplex PCR. The table lists some 2,100,000 clones, roughly 91% of them singletons. Per the germline V gene, CDR1 is MDHEN and CDR2 is SYDVKM. The CDR3 has 13 amino acids. Trimming took 5 bases from V and 6 from J, leaving 11 bases between them. Naive CD8 cells comprised CD45RO-negative, CCR7-positively selected cells, excluding terminally differentiated effector memory CD45RA+ cells. The source is a man between 18 and 35 years old in good health. Some clones in this sample may be carry-over from other donors' samples. The chain links TRBV28 to TRBJ1-5; unclear D gene. Sequencing input: naive CD8+ T cells from PBMCs. In DNA form, the CDR3 reads TGTGCCAGCAGTCCCTCCGGCGGTCAGCCCCAGCATTTT. It is translated as CASSPSGGQPQHF.